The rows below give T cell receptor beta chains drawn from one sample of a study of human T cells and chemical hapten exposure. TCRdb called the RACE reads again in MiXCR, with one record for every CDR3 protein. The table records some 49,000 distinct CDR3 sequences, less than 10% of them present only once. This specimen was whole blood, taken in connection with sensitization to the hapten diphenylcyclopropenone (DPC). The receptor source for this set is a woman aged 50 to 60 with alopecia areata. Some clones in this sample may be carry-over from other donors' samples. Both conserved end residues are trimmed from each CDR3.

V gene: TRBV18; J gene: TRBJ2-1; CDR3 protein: ASSLTTMVQVISYNEQF
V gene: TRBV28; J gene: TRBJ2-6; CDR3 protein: ASRLSSGANVLT
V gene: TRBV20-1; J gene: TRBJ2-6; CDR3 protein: SARDQGQGNSGANVLT
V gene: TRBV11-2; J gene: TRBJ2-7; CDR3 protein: ASSLYDSSYEQY
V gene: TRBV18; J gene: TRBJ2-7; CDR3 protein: ASSREDRLSYEQY
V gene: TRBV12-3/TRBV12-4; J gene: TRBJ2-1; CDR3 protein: ASSFPGAGLAGGKEQF
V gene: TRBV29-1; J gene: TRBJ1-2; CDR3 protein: SVEKYGTGYGYT
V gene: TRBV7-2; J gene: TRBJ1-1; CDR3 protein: ASSLGPGESPEAF
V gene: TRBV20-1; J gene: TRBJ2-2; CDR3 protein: SARAGGAGELF
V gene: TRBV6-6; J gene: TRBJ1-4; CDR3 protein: ASSYSILEKLF
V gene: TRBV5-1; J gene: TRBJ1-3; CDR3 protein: ASSFERDSGNTIY
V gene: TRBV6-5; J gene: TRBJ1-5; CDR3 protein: ASSFDRGSQPQH
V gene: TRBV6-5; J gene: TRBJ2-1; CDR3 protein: ASSYPSSGAGSYNEQF
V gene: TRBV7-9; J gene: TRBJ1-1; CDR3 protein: ASSLESGAGNEAF
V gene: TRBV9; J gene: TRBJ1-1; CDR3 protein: ASSVHPNTEAF
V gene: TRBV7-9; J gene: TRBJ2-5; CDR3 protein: ASSFSVETQY
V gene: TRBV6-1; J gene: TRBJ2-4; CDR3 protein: ASTRTGVLAKNIQY
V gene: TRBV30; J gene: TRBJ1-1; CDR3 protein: AWTRTVNTEAF
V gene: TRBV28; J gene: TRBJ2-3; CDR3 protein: ASSLYPGRWPVRTDTQY
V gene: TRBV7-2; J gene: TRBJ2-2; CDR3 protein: ASSLFRGTGELF
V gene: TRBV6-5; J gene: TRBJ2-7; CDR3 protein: ASSYSGGKREQY
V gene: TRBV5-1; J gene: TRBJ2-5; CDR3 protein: ASSRDLPEETQY
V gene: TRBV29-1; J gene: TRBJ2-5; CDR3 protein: SVEEWTGQETQY
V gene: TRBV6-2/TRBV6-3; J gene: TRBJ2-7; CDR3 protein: ASSYGSSGSSYEQY
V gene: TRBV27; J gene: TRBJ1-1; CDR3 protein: ATGRKNTEAF
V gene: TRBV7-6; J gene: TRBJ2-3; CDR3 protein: ASSLDTSGIEADTQY
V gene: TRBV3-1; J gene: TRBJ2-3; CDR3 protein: ASSHRLGTDTQY
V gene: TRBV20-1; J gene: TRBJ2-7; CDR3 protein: SARNRDRGTREQY
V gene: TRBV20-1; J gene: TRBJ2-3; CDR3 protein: SARELAGIVADTQY
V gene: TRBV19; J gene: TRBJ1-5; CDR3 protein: ASSIVGNQPQH
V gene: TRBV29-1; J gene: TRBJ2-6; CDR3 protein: SVGDRPFRGANVLT
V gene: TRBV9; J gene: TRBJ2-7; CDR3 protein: ASSLSGSSHEQY
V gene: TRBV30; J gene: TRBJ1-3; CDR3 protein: AWTNTGHRGNTIY
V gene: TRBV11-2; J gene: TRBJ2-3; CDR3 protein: ASSPGLDTQY